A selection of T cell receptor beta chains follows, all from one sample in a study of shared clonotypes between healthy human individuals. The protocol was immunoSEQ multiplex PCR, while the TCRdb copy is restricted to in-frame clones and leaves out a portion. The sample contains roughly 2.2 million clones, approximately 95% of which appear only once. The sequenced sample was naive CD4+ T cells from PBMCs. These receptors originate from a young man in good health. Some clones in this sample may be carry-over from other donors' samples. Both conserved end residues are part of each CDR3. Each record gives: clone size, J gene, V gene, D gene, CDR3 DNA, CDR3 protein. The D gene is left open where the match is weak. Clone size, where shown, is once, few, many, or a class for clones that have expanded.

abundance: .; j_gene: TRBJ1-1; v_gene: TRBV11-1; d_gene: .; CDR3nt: TGTGCCAGCAGCTTTTTTCGGGGAAAGAATGTTGAAGCTTTCTTT; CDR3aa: CASSFFRGKNVEAFF
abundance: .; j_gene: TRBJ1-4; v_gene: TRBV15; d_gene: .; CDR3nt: TGTGCCACCAGCAGAGTGGGAGTCAATGAAAAACTGTTTTTT; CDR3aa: CATSRVGVNEKLFF
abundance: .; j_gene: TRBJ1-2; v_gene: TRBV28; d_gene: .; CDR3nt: TGTGCCAGCATCTCCTCGGTGGGGCCTTACTATGGCTACACCTTC; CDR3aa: CASISSVGPYYGYTF
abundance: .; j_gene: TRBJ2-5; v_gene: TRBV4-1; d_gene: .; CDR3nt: TGCGCCAGCAGCCGCACCAGGGGGGAAGAGACCCAGTACTTC; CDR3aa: CASSRTRGEETQYF
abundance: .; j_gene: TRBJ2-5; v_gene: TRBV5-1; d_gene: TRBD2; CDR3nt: TGCGCCAGCTCGGCGGGAGGGTTCCAAGAGACCCAGTACTTC; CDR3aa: CASSAGGFQETQYF
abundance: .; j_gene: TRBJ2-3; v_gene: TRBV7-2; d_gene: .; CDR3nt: TGTGCCAGCAGCTTAGCGCGGGTGGATACGCAGTATTTT; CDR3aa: CASSLARVDTQYF
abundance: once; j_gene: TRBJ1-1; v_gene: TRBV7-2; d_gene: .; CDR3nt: TGTGCCAGCAGAATAACAGGGCCCTTGAACACTGAAGCTTTCTTT; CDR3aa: CASRITGPLNTEAFF
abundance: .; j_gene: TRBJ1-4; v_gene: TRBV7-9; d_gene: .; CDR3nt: TGTGCCAGCAGCTTAGCGTTCGACCCTTGGGGTGAAAAACTGTTTTTT; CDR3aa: CASSLAFDPWGEKLFF
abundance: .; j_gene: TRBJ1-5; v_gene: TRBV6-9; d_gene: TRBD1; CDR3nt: TGTGCCAGCAGTTATTCACAGGGGCTTAATAGCAATCAGCCCCAGCATTTT; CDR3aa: CASSYSQGLNSNQPQHF
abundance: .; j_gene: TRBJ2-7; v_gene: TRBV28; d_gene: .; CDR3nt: TGTGCCAGCAGTCTCCAGCTTAGACTTGTGGAGCAGTACTTC; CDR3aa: CASSLQLRLVEQYF
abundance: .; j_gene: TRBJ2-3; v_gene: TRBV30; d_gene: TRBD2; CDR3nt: TGTGCCGGGTCACTAGCGGGAGCCTCAGATACGCAGTATTTT; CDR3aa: CAGSLAGASDTQYF
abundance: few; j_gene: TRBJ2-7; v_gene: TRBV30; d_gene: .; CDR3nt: TGTGCCTGGAGTGGGGCCTACGAGCAGTACTTC; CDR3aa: CAWSGAYEQYF
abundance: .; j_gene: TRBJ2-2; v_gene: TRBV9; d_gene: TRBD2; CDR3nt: TGTGCCAGCAGCGTAGCTAGCGGGAGTGCCGGGGAGCTGTTTTTT; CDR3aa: CASSVASGSAGELFF
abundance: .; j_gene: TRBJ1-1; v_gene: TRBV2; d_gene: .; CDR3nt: TGTGCCAGCAAAGAAGAGGGAACTGAAGCTTTCTTT; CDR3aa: CASKEEGTEAFF
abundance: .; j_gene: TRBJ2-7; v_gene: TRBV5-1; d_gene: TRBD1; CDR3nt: TGCGCCAGCACCCGGACAGGGTCTACCTACGAGCAGTACTTC; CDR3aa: CASTRTGSTYEQYF
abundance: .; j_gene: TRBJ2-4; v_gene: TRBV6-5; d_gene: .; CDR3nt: TGTGCCAGCAGTTACTCTCAAGCACTAGCCAAAAACATTCAGTACTTC; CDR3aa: CASSYSQALAKNIQYF
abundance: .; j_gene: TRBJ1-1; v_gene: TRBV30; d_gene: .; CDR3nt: TGTGCCTGGAGTGACAGAAACACTGAAGCTTTCTTT; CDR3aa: CAWSDRNTEAFF
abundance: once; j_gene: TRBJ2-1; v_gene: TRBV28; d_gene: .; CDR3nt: TGTGCCAGCAGTTTTATTGGGGCCGTTTCCAATGAGCAGTTCTTC; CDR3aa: CASSFIGAVSNEQFF
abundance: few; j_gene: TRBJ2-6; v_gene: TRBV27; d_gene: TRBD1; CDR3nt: TGTGCCAGCACCACCGACAGGGCTGGGGCCAACGTCCTGACTTTC; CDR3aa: CASTTDRAGANVLTF
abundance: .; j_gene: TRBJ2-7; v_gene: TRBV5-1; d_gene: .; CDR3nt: TGCGCCAGCAGCTTGGCCCCTGTAGGGAACTCCTACGAGCAGTACTTC; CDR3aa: CASSLAPVGNSYEQYF
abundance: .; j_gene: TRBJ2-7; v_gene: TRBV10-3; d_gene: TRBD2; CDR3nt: TGTGCCATCAGTCCTAGCGGGAGCTTTGTTTACGAGCAGTACTTC; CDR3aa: CAISPSGSFVYEQYF
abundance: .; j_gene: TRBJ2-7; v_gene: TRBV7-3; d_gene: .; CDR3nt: TGTGCCAGCAGTATGGGGGGCTCCTACGAGCAGTACTTC; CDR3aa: CASSMGGSYEQYF
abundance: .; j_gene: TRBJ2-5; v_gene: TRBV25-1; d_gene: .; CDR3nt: TGTGCCAGCAGTGCAAGAGGGAGGGAGACCCAGTACTTC; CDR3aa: CASSARGRETQYF
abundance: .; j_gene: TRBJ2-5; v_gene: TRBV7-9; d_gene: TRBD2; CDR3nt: TGTGCCAGCAGCTTAACGTCTAGCGGGATAGAGACCCAGTACTTC; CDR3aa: CASSLTSSGIETQYF
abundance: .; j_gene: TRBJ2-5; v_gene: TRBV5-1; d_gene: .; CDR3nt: TGCGCCAACAGCTTGGGAGTGGGGACGGAGACCCAGTACTTC; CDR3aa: CANSLGVGTETQYF